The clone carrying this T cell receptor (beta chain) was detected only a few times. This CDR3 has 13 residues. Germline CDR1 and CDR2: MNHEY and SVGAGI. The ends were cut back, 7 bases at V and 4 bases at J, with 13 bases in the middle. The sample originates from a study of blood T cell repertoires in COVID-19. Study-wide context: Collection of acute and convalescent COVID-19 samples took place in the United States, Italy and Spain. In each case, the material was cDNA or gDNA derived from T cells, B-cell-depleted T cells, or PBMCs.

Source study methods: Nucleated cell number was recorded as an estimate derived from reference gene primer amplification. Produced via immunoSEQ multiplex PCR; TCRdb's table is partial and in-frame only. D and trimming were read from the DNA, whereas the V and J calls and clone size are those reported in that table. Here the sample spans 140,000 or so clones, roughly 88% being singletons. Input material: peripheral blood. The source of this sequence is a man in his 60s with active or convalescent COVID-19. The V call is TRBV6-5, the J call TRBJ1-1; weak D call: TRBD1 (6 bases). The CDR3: CASTSTTGTEAFF. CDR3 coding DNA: TGTGCCAGCACTTCAACGACAGGCACTGAAGCTTTCTTT.